Presented here are 12 T cell receptor beta chains from one specimen sequenced in a study of breast tumors, draining lymph nodes, adjacent tissues (dated by TCRdb to the mid-2010s). The library was obtained by multiplex PCR. The run used an Illumina HiSeq 2000. The public reads were reanalyzed by TCRdb: fastp trimming at Q25, MiXCR alignment, in-frame beta chains only. Each entry is one CDR3 protein sequence, shown with its most common DNA and genes. Counted in this sample were approximately 100,000 distinct CDR3 sequences; 20% to 25% of them appeared once. The ten top clones hold 1% to 1.5% of the sample. Lymph node samples were obtained from the axillary draining lymph nodes of breast cancer patients. The specimen was axillary lymph node tissue. All receptors come from a female donor with breast cancer. Some clones in this sample may be carry-over from other donors' samples.

This clonotype was counted many times. The chain is built from TRBV14 and TRBJ2-2; perhaps TRBD1 as D (6 bases). Germline V CDR1 and CDR2: SGHDN, FVKESK. V was clipped by 1 base and J by 4 bases, with 7 bases between them. There are 14 residues in the CDR3. In DNA form, the CDR3 reads TGTGCCAGCAGCCAAGGCAGGGGCACCGGGGAGCTGTTTTTT. It specifies CASSQGRGTGELFF.

The sample holds a few counts of this clonotype. The chain combines TRBV2 with TRBJ1-2, with D maybe TRBD1 (5 bases). The ends were cut back, 4 bases at V and 8 bases at J, with 14 bases in the middle. The CDR3 totals 13 residues. Germline assignment: CDR1 SNHLY and CDR2 FYNNEI. The chain's CDR3 is CASSGIGRDGYTF. CDR3 nucleotides: TGTGCCAGCAGTGGCATAGGGAGGGACGGCTACACCTTC. Complete variable domain (other parts from reference TRBV2 and TRBJ1-2): EPEVTQTPSHQVTQMGQEVILRCVPISNHLYFYWYRQILGQKVEFLVSFYNNEISEKSEIFDDQFSVERPDGSNFTLKIRSTKLEDSAMYFCASSGIGRDGYTFGSGTRLTVV.

This clonotype was observed at least ten times. V usage is TRBV6-1 and J usage is TRBJ2-1; 7 bases fit TRBD1. Germline assignment: CDR1 MNHNS and CDR2 SASEGT. The CDR3 runs to 14 residues. After removal of 7 bases from V and 3 bases from J, the junction contained 6 bases not matched to a gene. This CDR3 reads CASTKQGFYNEQFF. Here the CDR3 DNA reads TGTGCCAGCACCAAACAGGGGTTCTACAATGAGCAGTTCTTC.

Many counts were recorded for this clonotype. This chain uses TRBV10-1 with TRBJ1-6; a possible D gene is TRBD1 (5 bases). With 0 bases removed from V and 8 bases from J, the gap between germline ends came to 11 bases. Germline V gene sequence: CDR1 WNHNN, CDR2 SYGVQD (reference sequence). The CDR3 is 15 amino acids. The CDR3 reads CASSESGTEHSPLHF. The CDR3 region has the DNA TGCGCCAGCAGTGAGTCGGGGACTGAGCATTCACCCCTCCACTTT.

This clonotype was counted at least ten times. The CDR3 spells CASSSGTEWETQYF. The DNA of the CDR3 is TGTGCCAGCAGCTCCGGGACAGAATGGGAGACCCAGTACTTC. The V gene is TRBV5-6, the J gene TRBJ2-5; 7 nucleotides align to TRBD1. The CDR3 extends over 14 amino acids. Germline-derived CDR1 and CDR2 are SGHDT and YYEEEE. The V gene end was trimmed by 3 bases and the J gene end by 5 bases; junction bases not matched to a gene: 7.

For this clonotype: This may arise from a read error, as a much more abundant clone is one base away. The rearrangement links TRBV2 to TRBJ2-5; D may correspond to TRBD1 or TRBD2 (7 bases each). Germline loops: CDR1 SNHLY, CDR2 FYNNEI. This CDR3 region has 12 residues. CDR3 in DNA: TGTACCAGCAGGCAGGGGGGGGAGACCCAGTACTTC. Translating gives CTSRQGGETQYF.

This clonotype was found many times. This chain links TRBV19 with TRBJ2-7; tentative D call: TRBD1 (6 bases). Trimming took off 7 bases at V and 0 bases at J, with 13 bases between the two ends. The CDR3 runs 14 residues. Germline V gene lookup returns CDR1 LNHDA and CDR2 SQIVND (reference sequence). CDR3 residues: CASTRDIRSYEQYF. The CDR3 DNA sequence: TGTGCCAGTACCAGGGACATCCGCTCCTACGAGCAGTACTTC.

On this clonotype: Given a much more abundant clone one base away, this may be a read error. The V and J genes are TRBV7-3 and TRBJ1-2; TRBD1 might be the D (5 bases). Deletions cut 2 bases from V and 1 base from J, with 11 bases between. The CDR3 loop spans 15 amino acids. The germline V gene encodes CDR1 SGHTA and CDR2 FQGTGA. The CDR3 region has the DNA TGTGCCAGCAGCTTAGGGCGGGGGAGTAACTATGGCTACACCTTC. Translating gives CASSLGRGSNYGYTF.

This clonotype came up many times. The chain combines TRBV5-6 with TRBJ1-2; D is possibly TRBD1 (5 bases). From germline, CDR1 is SGHDT and CDR2 YYEEEE. Trimming shortened V by 2 bases and J by 7 bases, and 9 bases separated the two germline ends. This CDR3 region has 12 residues. The CDR3 sequence: CASSFRGTGYTF. CDR3 DNA sequence: TGTGCCAGCAGCTTTCGGGGGACTGGCTACACCTTC. The full variable domain, in which reference TRBV5-6 and TRBJ1-2 provide the parts outside the CDR3, is DAGVTQSPTHLIKTRGQQVTLRCSPKSGHDTVSWYQQALGQGPQFIFQYYEEEERQRGNFPDRFSGHQFPNYSSELNVNALLLGDSALYLCASSFRGTGYTFGSGTRLTVV.

This clonotype was seen at least ten times. The genes are TRBV5-1 and TRBJ2-7; the match to TRBD1 covers 7 bases. This CDR3 is 15 amino acids long. Germline CDR1 is SGHRS and CDR2 is YFSETQ. The V segment lost 0 bases and the J segment 4 bases; nucleotides outside the gene matches: 7. The CDR3 loop is CASSLGPGTAYEQYF. CDR3 DNA: TGCGCCAGCAGCTTGGGGCCCGGGACAGCGTACGAGCAGTACTTC.

This clonotype has a count of ten or more. The CDR3 loop is CSVAQGAAEKLFF. The CDR3 coding sequence is TGCAGCGTTGCCCAGGGAGCAGCAGAAAAACTGTTTTTT. V usage is TRBV29-1 and J usage is TRBJ1-4, with D possibly matching TRBD1 (5 bases). Germline assignment: CDR1 SQVTM and CDR2 ANQGSEA. The CDR3 covers 13 residues. V was shortened by 4 bases and J by 8 bases, with 14 bases between the two germline ends.

This clonotype was found many times. The V and J genes are TRBV5-6 and TRBJ1-2; 8 bases are shared with TRBD1. V lost 0 bases and J lost 6; bases outside the gene matches: 10. The CDR3 extends over 16 amino acids. Germline-derived CDR1 and CDR2 are SGHDT and YYEEEE. The CDR3 region has the DNA TGTGCCAGCAGCTTGGCGTCAGGGGGCGCTTTTAATGGCTACACCTTC. This sequence encodes CASSLASGGAFNGYTF.